One and the same sample provided the 7 T cell receptor beta chains below, sequenced in a study of Graves' ophthalmopathy and Graves' hyperthyroidism. From RNA, the CDR3 regions of TCR beta chains were amplified and sequenced. Second-round multiplex PCR came after a first-round RT-PCR that employed HTBI primers. TCRdb reprocessed the multiplex PCR reads with MiXCR, giving one entry per CDR3 protein. Among 170,000 or so distinct CDR3 sequences listed, over 35% were seen once. Specimen: peripheral blood. The receptor set was obtained from a woman between 35 and 50 years old with Graves' ophthalmopathy.

At least ten counts were recorded for this clonotype. The chain combines TRBV6-5 with TRBJ2-7; perhaps TRBD1 as D (6 bases). CDR3 length: 15 amino acids. Trimming cost V 0 bases and J 0 bases, with 9 bases left between them. In germline, CDR1 is MNHEY, CDR2 SVGAGI. The DNA for the CDR3 is TGTGCCAGCAGTTACTCGTGGGACAACTCCTACGAGCAGTACTTC. Amino acids: CASSYSWDNSYEQYF.

The table lists this clonotype with many counts. The chain links TRBV20-1 to TRBJ1-2; 8 nucleotides align to TRBD1. This CDR3 has 12 residues. CDR1 is DFQATT, CDR2 SNEGSKA, per germline (reference sequence). J lost 4 bases, V lost 6 bases, and 4 bases had no gene match. The CDR3 DNA sequence: TGCAGTGCGGCAGGGGGCCTCTATGGCTACACCTTC. This codes for CSAAGGLYGYTF.

The chain combines TRBV6-1 with TRBJ2-4; possible D gene TRBD1, 6 bases. The CDR3 contains 15 residues. CDR1 is MNHNS and CDR2 is SASEGT in the germline V gene. Trimming removed 6 bases at V and 3 bases at J, with 15 bases between. The CDR3 DNA sequence: TGTGCCAGCAGCACAGGACAGCTGAACAAAAACATTCAGTACTTC. Amino acids: CASSTGQLNKNIQYF.

This clonotype has ten or more counts. This chain links TRBV12-3 or TRBV12-4 with TRBJ2-7; 8 nucleotides match TRBD1. The junction had 10 bases not matched to a gene; V was cut back by 2 bases and J by 7 bases. CDR3 length: 15 residues. The CDR3 spells CASSLSGTGSGEQYF. For the CDR3, the DNA is TGTGCCAGCAGTTTATCAGGGACAGGTTCTGGTGAGCAGTACTTC.

CDR3 nucleotides: TGTGCCAGCAGTCCGGGGACAGGGTATTCCTACGAGCAGTACTTC. Encoded protein: CASSPGTGYSYEQYF. V gene TRBV28 combines with J gene TRBJ2-7, with 9 positions matching TRBD1. V lost 5 bases and J lost 1; bases outside the gene matches: 6. CDR1 and CDR2 (germline): MDHEN, SYDVKM. The CDR3 sequence is 15 residues long. Full variable domain (missing parts from reference TRBV28 and TRBJ2-7): DVKVTQSSRYLVKRTGEKVFLECVQDMDHENMFWYRQDPGLGLRLIYFSYDVKMKEKGDIPEGYSVSREKKERFSLILESASTNQTSMYLCASSPGTGYSYEQYFGPGTRLTVT.

This chain links TRBV6-5 with TRBJ2-5; 8 positions agree with TRBD2. The CDR3 totals 17 residues. The junction had 11 bases not matched to a gene; V was cut back by 4 bases and J by 1 base. The germline V gene encodes CDR1 MNHEY and CDR2 SVGAGI. CDR3 region: CASSSPGGTRAQETQYF. CDR3 DNA: TGTGCCAGCAGTTCCCCGGGGGGGACGCGGGCCCAAGAGACCCAGTACTTC.

This clonotype was found many times. This chain uses TRBV5-1 with TRBJ2-7, with D tentatively TRBD2 (5 bases). Germline lookup yields CDR1 SGHRS and CDR2 YFSETQ. This CDR3 has 15 residues. V gave up 0 bases and J gave up 0 bases, with 10 bases separating them. CDR3 sequence: CASSLDLGDSYEQYF. CDR3 coding DNA: TGCGCCAGCAGCTTGGATCTGGGAGACTCCTACGAGCAGTACTTC.